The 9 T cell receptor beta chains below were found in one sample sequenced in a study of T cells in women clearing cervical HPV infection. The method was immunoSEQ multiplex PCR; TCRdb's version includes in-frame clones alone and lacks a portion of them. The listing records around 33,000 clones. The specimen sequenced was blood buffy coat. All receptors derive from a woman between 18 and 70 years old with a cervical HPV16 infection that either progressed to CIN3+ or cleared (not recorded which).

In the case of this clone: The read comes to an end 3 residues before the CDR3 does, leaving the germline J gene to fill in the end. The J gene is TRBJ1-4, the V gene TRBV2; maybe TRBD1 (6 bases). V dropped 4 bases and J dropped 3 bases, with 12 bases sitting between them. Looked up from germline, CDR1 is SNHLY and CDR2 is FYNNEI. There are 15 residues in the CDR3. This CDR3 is CASSVPQGANEKLFF. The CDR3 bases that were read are TGTGCCAGCAGTGTCCCACAGGGCGCTAATGAAAAA.

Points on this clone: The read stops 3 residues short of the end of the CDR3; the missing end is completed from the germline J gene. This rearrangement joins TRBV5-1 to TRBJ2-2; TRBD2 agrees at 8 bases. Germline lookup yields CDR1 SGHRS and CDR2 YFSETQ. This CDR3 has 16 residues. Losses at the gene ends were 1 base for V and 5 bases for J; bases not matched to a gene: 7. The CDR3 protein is CASSLIGLAKTGELFF. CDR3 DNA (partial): TGCGCCAGCAGCTTGATAGGACTAGCAAAAACCGGGGAG.

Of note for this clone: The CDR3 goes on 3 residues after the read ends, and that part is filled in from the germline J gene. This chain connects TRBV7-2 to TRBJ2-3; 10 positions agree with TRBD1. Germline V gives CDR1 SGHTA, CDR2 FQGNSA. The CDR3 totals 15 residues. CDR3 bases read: TGTGCCAGCAGTTCGCCGGGACAGGGGTATCAGCCG. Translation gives CASSSPGQGYQP. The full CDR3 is CASSSPGQGYQPQYF.

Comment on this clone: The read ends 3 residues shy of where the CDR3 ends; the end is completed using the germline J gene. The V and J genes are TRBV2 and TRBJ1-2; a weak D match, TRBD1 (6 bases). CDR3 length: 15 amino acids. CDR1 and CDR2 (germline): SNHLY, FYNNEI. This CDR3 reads CASRARGGITDTYTF. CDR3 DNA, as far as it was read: TGTGCCAGCAGAGCTCGGGGGGGCATCACAGATACC.

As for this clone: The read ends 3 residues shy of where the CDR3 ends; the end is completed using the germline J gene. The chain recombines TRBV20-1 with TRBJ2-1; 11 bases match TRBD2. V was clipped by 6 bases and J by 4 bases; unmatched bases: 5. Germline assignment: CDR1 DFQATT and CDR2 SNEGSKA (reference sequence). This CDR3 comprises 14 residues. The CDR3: CSANLAGGYNEQFF. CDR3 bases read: TGCAGTGCCAACCTAGCGGGAGGATACAATGAG.

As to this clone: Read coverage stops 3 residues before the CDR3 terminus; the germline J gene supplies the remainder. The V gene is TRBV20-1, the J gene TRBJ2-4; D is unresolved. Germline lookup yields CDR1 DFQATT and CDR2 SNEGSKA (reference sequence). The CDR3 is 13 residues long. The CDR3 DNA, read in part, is TGCAGTGCTAGAGATCCTAGGAAAGAGACT. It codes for CSARDPRKET. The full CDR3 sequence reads CSARDPRKETQYF.

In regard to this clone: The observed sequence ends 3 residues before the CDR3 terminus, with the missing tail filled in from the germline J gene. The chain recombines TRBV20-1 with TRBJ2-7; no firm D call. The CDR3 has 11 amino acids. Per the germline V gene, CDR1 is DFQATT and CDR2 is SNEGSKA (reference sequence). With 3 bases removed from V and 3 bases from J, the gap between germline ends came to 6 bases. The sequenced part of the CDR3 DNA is TGCAGTGCTAGCATAGACTACGAG. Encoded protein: CSASIDYE. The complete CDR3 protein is CSASIDYEQYF.

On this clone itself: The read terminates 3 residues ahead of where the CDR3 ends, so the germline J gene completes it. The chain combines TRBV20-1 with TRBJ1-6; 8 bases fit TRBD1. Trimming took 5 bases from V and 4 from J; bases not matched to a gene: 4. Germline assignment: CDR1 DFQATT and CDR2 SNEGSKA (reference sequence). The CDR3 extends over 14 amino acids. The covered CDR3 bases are TGCAGTGCTGGACAGGGCGAGTATAATTCACCC. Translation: CSAGQGEYNSP. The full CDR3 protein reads CSAGQGEYNSPLHF.

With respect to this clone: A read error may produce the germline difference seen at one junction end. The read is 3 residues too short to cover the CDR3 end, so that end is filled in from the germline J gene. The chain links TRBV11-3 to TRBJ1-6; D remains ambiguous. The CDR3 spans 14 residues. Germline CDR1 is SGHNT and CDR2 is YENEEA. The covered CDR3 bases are TGTGCCAGCGGCTTGGCCCCTTCTCGATCACCC. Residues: CASGLAPSRSP. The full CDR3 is CASGLAPSRSPLHF.